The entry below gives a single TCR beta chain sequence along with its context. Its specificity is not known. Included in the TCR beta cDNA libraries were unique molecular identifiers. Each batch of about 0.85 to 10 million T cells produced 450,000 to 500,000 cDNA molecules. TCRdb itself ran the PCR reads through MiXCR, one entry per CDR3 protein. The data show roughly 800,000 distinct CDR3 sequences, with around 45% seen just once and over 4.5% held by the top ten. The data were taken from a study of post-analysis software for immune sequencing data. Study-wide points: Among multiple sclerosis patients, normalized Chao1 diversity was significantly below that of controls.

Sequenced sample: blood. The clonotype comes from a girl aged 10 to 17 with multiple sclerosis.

CDR3 sequence (DNA): TGCAGTGCTAGCCTAGCAGATGGCACAGATACGCAGTATTTT. Its protein product is CSASLADGTDTQYF. The V gene is TRBV20-1, the J gene TRBJ2-3; tentative D call: TRBD2 (5 bases). The CDR3 runs 14 residues. CDR1 and CDR2 from the germline V gene are DFQATT and SNEGSKA (reference sequence). The V end was cut by 3 bases, the J end by 1 base, with 11 bases between.